Listed below are T cell receptor beta chains from one sample, sequenced in a study of blood T cell repertoires in COVID-19. Measured with immunoSEQ multiplex PCR; TCRdb has only the in-frame clones, and not every one. The table lists around 270,000 clones, 80% to 90% of them singletons. Source material: PBMCs or T cells enriched from blood (not recorded which). These receptors all stem from a middle-aged woman who had been exposed to COVID-19. The CDR3 runs from the conserved cysteine through the conserved F or W.

CASSFRGNTEAFF,TRBJ1-1,TRBV12-3/TRBV12-4
CASSPDRGQPQHF,TRBJ1-5,TRBV6-5
CASSPGTSYGYTF,TRBJ1-2,TRBV18
CASNFQGANSPLHF,TRBJ1-6,TRBV5-6
CASSYSQETQYF,TRBJ2-5,TRBV5-1
CASSHPTKKATGAKLGGYTF,TRBJ1-2,TRBV10-1
CASRDYGGAHEQYF,TRBJ2-7,TRBV6-5
CASSVGGQGEEKLFF,TRBJ1-4,TRBV9
CASSLSGGGSPLHF,TRBJ1-6,TRBV7-8
CASSPYRDRNYGYTF,TRBJ1-2,TRBV27
CASSEGQVLFYGYTF,TRBJ1-2,TRBV6-1
CAISEPQGGNYGYTF,TRBJ1-2,TRBV10-3
CASSKVIPDGQVYSNQPQHF,TRBJ1-5,TRBV21-1
CATSRGVGTVNTEAFF,TRBJ1-1,TRBV15
CATSRDRQPDSPLHF,TRBJ1-6,TRBV15
CASSPGFQSALHF,TRBJ1-6,TRBV19
CASSPPTNTGELFF,TRBJ2-2,TRBV3-1/TRBV3-2
CASSQPRGNTIYF,TRBJ1-3,TRBV9
CASSPPTGGDDGYTF,TRBJ1-2,TRBV18
CASSLDLSGGWGTDTQYF,TRBJ2-3,TRBV3-1/TRBV3-2
CASSFPGLGSPLHF,TRBJ1-6,TRBV5-6
CASSQPVKTGQFF,TRBJ2-1,TRBV18
CASSQETGGSNQPQHF,TRBJ1-5,TRBV4-2
CASRLQGASGYGYTF,TRBJ1-2,TRBV6-5
CASSHYSGRTNTGELFF,TRBJ2-2,TRBV4-3
CASSPLDRENTEAFF,TRBJ1-1,TRBV19
CAWSVVSSGRRNEQFF,TRBJ2-1,TRBV30
CASSHGEGTNTGELFF,TRBJ2-2,TRBV11-2
CASTTGTSGYNEQFF,TRBJ2-1,TRBV19
CASSQAPGSGNTIYF,TRBJ1-3,TRBV3-1/TRBV3-2
CASSFPSGSGGYTF,TRBJ1-2,TRBV5-6
CASSFSSREKLFF,TRBJ1-4,TRBV3-1/TRBV3-2
CASNWRRENTEAFF,TRBJ1-1,TRBV6-5
CASSPREASANEKLFF,TRBJ1-4,TRBV18
CASSLGDSHIYGYTF,TRBJ1-2,TRBV7-3
CASSDRDRGSNQPQHF,TRBJ1-5,TRBV10-2
CAISVRLAGAGELFF,TRBJ2-2,TRBV10-3
CASSIWTGNSPLHF,TRBJ1-6,TRBV2
CASSLTGQITGELFF,TRBJ2-2,TRBV19
CASSQGAGTGKLDTQYF,TRBJ2-3,TRBV6-2/TRBV6-3
CASSDIADYYNEQFF,TRBJ2-1,TRBV25-1
CAWSVLREAFF,TRBJ1-1,TRBV30